This T cell receptor beta chain is from a study of early T cells in non-severe SARS-CoV-2 infection. TCRdb redid the calling of the 5' RACE reads with MiXCR, one entry per CDR3 protein. Found here are over 50,000 distinct CDR3 sequences, roughly 12% of them singletons; the top ten hold around 2.8%. The CDR3 has 16 residues. Germline V gene lookup returns CDR1 LNHDA and CDR2 SQIVND (reference sequence). Trimming at V came to 4 bases and at J to 0 bases, leaving 5 bases not matched to a gene. This clonotype was seen more than once but under ten times. The sequencing sample was made of whole blood. The clonotype was recovered from an adult who was a healthcare worker with PCR-confirmed SARS-CoV-2 infection or an uninfected control (not recorded which). The V and J genes are TRBV19 and TRBJ2-5; 10 bases are shared with TRBD2. The CDR3 DNA follows: TGTGCCAGTAGTAAATTTGGACTAGCGGACCAAGAGACCCAGTACTTC. Protein product: CASSKFGLADQETQYF.